These 22 T cell receptor beta chains came from one sample sequenced in a study of T-cell memory formation after mild COVID-19. From the 5' RACE reads, TCRdb called clonotypes with MiXCR, one entry per CDR3 protein. Among around 340,000 distinct CDR3 sequences, approximately 15% were seen once, and the ten largest hold 22%. Sequenced sample: PBMCs or a T cell subset sorted from them (not recorded which). The receptors shown here come from a man younger than 35 who had mild COVID-19 (a few samples of this study predate the infection). Cell type and time point are not known.

This clonotype was observed a few times. V and J are TRBV7-3 and TRBJ2-3; D remains ambiguous. Germline loops: CDR1 SGHTA, CDR2 FQGTGA. CDR3 length: 11 residues. The V and J ends lost 8 bases and 4 bases respectively, with 7 bases between them. The CDR3 DNA is TGTGCCAGCGGGCTTTCAGATACGCAGTATTTT. Protein: CASGLSDTQYF.

At least ten counts were recorded for this clonotype. The gene calls are TRBV4-3 and TRBJ1-4; D gene uncertain. V was pared by 1 base and J by 10 bases, with 7 bases between. This CDR3 contains 12 residues. Germline V CDR1 and CDR2: LGHNA, YSLEER. DNA for the CDR3: TGCGCCAGCAGCCAAGTCGGACGAAAACTGTTTTTT. It translates to CASSQVGRKLFF.

This chain connects TRBV7-9 to TRBJ2-7; TRBD1 matches at 9 bases. CDR3 length: 15 amino acids. From germline, CDR1 is SEHNR and CDR2 FQNEAQ (reference sequence). Unmatched junction bases numbered 9, after V lost 9 bases and J lost 0 bases. The CDR3 nucleotides read TGTGCCAGGGGGAAAGACAGGGGGGACTCCTACGAGCAGTACTTC. Amino acids: CARGKDRGDSYEQYF.

This clonotype came up a few times. This sequence joins TRBV5-1 and TRBJ1-6, with D uncertain. Trimming left V 8 bases short and J 5 bases short, with 11 bases between. This CDR3 comprises 13 residues. Germline assignment: CDR1 SGHRS and CDR2 YFSETQ. The CDR3 sequence is CASTESDNSPLHF. The CDR3 bases are TGCGCCAGTACGGAATCCGATAATTCACCCCTCCACTTT.

V usage is TRBV14 and J usage is TRBJ2-2; no firm D call. CDR1 SGHDN and CDR2 FVKESK come from the germline V gene. The CDR3 is 14 amino acids. Trimming took 6 bases from V and 1 from J, leaving 9 bases between them. The CDR3 DNA is TGTGCCAGCAGTGGACCGGGGAACACCGGGGAGCTGTTTTTT. Translated, it gives CASSGPGNTGELFF. Supplemented by reference TRBV14 and TRBJ2-2, the full variable domain reads EAGVTQFPSHSVIEKGQTVTLRCDPISGHDNLYWYRRVMGKEIKFLLHFVKESKQDESGMPNNRFLAERTGGTYSTLKVQPAELEDSGVYFCASSGPGNTGELFFGEGSRLTVL.

The J gene is TRBJ2-2, the V gene TRBV7-8, with 10 bases that match TRBD1. Germline lookup yields CDR1 SGHVS and CDR2 FQNEAQ. CDR3 length: 16 amino acids. With V trimmed by 5 bases and J by 9 bases, 12 bases remained unmatched. CDR3 coding DNA: TGTGCCAGCAGCGCCTCGGGACAGGGGATCGTGAGGGAGCTGTTTTTT. This gives the protein CASSASGQGIVRELFF.

The chain has TRBV20-1 and TRBJ2-5, with 8 bases lining up with TRBD2. The CDR3 has 16 amino acids. Germline lookup yields CDR1 DFQATT and CDR2 SNEGSKA (reference sequence). V lost 1 base, J lost 4 bases, and 11 bases stayed unmatched. The DNA of the CDR3 is TGCAGTGCTAGAGGGCTCGGGAGGGGGGCCTCAGAGACCCAGTACTTC. Translating gives CSARGLGRGASETQYF.

This clonotype was seen ten or more times. CDR3 sequence: CASSTRLSSGNTIYF. The CDR3 DNA is TGTGCCAGCAGCACACGCCTGAGCTCTGGAAACACCATATATTTT. The rearrangement uses TRBV7-2 and TRBJ1-3; D unresolved. CDR1 and CDR2 (germline): SGHTA, FQGNSA. The V gene lost 5 bases and the J gene lost 0 bases, with 11 bases spanning the gap. CDR3 length equals 15 residues.

The chain has TRBV3-1 and TRBJ2-5; TRBD2 is a possible D gene (6 bases). Trimming cost V 6 bases and J 3 bases, with 17 bases left between them. This CDR3 has 15 residues. CDR1 is LGHDT, CDR2 YNNKEL, per germline (reference sequence). The DNA for the CDR3 is TGTGCCAGCAGAAAACGGAGGGGAGCCAAAGAGACCCAGTACTTC. The encoded protein is CASRKRRGAKETQYF.

The chain is built from TRBV5-4 and TRBJ2-5; D not resolved. The CDR3 is 13 amino acids. Per the germline V gene, CDR1 is SGHNT and CDR2 is YYREEE (reference sequence). With 5 bases removed from V and 2 bases from J, the gap between germline ends came to 10 bases. CDR3 coding DNA: TGTGCCAGCAGGTCGTGGTCACAAGAGACCCAGTACTTC. It yields the protein CASRSWSQETQYF.

Regarding this clonotype: Given a much more abundant clone one base away, this may be a read error. CDR3 amino acids: CSARAGQYSEQYF. The CDR3 bases are TGCAGTGCTAGAGCCGGACAGTACTCCGAGCAGTACTTC. The gene calls are TRBV20-1 and TRBJ2-7, with D maybe TRBD1 (6 bases). Trimming pared 1 base from V and 6 bases from J, leaving 13 bases between. Germline V CDR1 and CDR2: DFQATT, SNEGSKA (reference sequence). There are 13 residues in the CDR3.

This clonotype was found a few times. The rearrangement uses TRBV12-3 or TRBV12-4 and TRBJ2-3, with 7 nucleotides matching TRBD2. The CDR3 is 16 amino acids. V lost 2 bases to trimming and J lost 0 bases; unmatched junction nucleotides: 5. DNA for the CDR3: TGTGCCAGCAGTTTATGGGGGGGAACTAGCACAGATACGCAGTATTTT. Protein: CASSLWGGTSTDTQYF.

V is TRBV12-3 or TRBV12-4 and J is TRBJ2-3, with 10 positions matching TRBD2. This CDR3 is 16 amino acids long. J was trimmed by 2 bases and V by 6 bases; bases with no gene match: 8. The chain's CDR3 is CASSLSGGPNTDTQYF. Written as DNA, the CDR3 is TGTGCCAGCAGCCTTAGCGGGGGGCCTAACACAGATACGCAGTATTTT.

V and J are TRBV18 and TRBJ2-7; 7 bases fit TRBD1. CDR1 and CDR2 from the germline V gene are KGHSH and LQKENI. The CDR3 runs 15 residues. V was pared by 4 bases and J by 0 bases, with 6 bases of the junction left unmatched. The CDR3 coding sequence is TGTGCCAGCTCACAAGGACAGGCGATCTCCTACGAGCAGTACGTC. Translation gives CASSQGQAISYEQYV.

This clonotype was seen repeatedly, ten times or more. The rearrangement uses TRBV5-1 and TRBJ2-5; D is undetermined. Per germline, CDR1 SGHRS and CDR2 YFSETQ. This CDR3 comprises 13 residues. Between the trimmed V and J ends, which lost 0 bases and 1 base, there was a span of 4 bases. CDR3 in amino acids: CASSLGTQETQYF. Here the CDR3 DNA reads TGCGCCAGCAGCTTGGGGACCCAAGAGACCCAGTACTTC.

This sequence joins TRBV7-9 and TRBJ1-4; D gene uncertain. The CDR3 has 15 residues. Germline CDR1 SEHNR, CDR2 FQNEAQ (reference sequence). V was pared by 5 bases and J by 0 bases, with 10 bases between. The CDR3 coding sequence is TGTGCCAGCAGCAAACAAGGGACAACTAATGAAAAACTGTTTTTT. Protein sequence: CASSKQGTTNEKLFF.

V gene TRBV12-3 or TRBV12-4 combines with J gene TRBJ2-1, with 8 bases aligning to TRBD2. The length of the CDR3 is 15 residues. Trimming removed 1 base from V and 9 bases from J; junction bases left unmatched: 8. In DNA, the CDR3 is TGTGCCAGCAGTTTAGAACTAGCGGTCCCCGTTGAGCAGTTCTTC. It encodes CASSLELAVPVEQFF.

The V call is TRBV5-6, the J call TRBJ1-2, with a possible D match to TRBD1 (5 bases). V gave up 2 bases and J gave up 8 bases, with 7 bases separating them. Germline CDR1 is SGHDT and CDR2 is YYEEEE. The CDR3 sequence is 11 residues long. CDR3: CASSFPGGYTF. The CDR3 bases are TGTGCCAGCAGCTTCCCAGGGGGCTACACCTTC.

The chain is built from TRBV12-3 or TRBV12-4 and TRBJ2-7; TRBD1 aligns across 11 bases. J was trimmed by 4 bases and V by 5 bases; bases with no gene match: 7. The CDR3 sequence is 15 residues long. The CDR3 nucleotides read TGTGCCAGCAGTGTGGGACAGGGGGAAGGTTACGAGCAGTACTTC. It encodes CASSVGQGEGYEQYF.

The genes are TRBV16 and TRBJ2-1, with D possibly TRBD2 on 5 matching bases. This CDR3 is built from 11 residues. CDR1 and CDR2 from the germline V gene are KGHSY and FQNENV. Trimming took off 4 bases at V and 13 bases at J, with 11 bases between the two ends. CDR3 residues: CASSPRGAQFF. CDR3 DNA: TGTGCCAGCAGCCCCCGGGGAGCTCAGTTCTTC.

This clonotype was observed a few times. The chain recombines TRBV6-2 or TRBV6-3 with TRBJ2-1, with D possibly being TRBD2 (7 bases). V lost 2 bases to trimming and J lost 10 bases, with 9 bases between them. CDR3 length equals 12 residues. The germline V gene encodes CDR1 MNHEY and CDR2 SVGEGT. CDR3 sequence: CASSYRGGEQFF. CDR3 bases: TGTGCCAGCAGTTACCGCGGGGGCGAGCAGTTCTTC.

J is TRBJ1-4 and V is TRBV7-9; D gene uncertain. V was shortened by 4 bases and J by 4 bases, with 10 bases between the two germline ends. Germline assignment: CDR1 SEHNR and CDR2 FQNEAQ (reference sequence). This CDR3 region has 14 residues. CDR3 loop: CASSSWTDNEKLFF. CDR3 coding DNA: TGTGCCAGCAGCTCATGGACGGATAATGAAAAACTGTTTTTT. Drawing the rest from reference TRBV7-9 and TRBJ1-4, the complete variable domain is DTGVSQNPRHKITKRGQNVTFRCDPISEHNRLYWYRQTLGQGPEFLTYFQNEAQLEKSRLLSDRFSAERPKGSFSTLEIQRTEQGDSAMYLCASSSWTDNEKLFFGSGTQLSVL.